These 9 T cell receptor beta chains were sequenced from one sample in a study of blood T cell repertoires in COVID-19. Sequencing was performed with immunoSEQ multiplex PCR; in TCRdb, only in-frame clones are kept and a portion is missing. The table includes some 200,000 clones, roughly four fifths detected once. The sequencing input was PBMCs or T cells enriched from blood (not recorded which). These receptor sequences come from a man in his forties who had recovered from COVID-19.

DNA for the CDR3: TGTGCCAGCAGTTACTCCGGACAGGTCTCCTACGAGCAGTACTTC. It encodes CASSYSGQVSYEQYF. This chain connects TRBV6-2 or TRBV6-3 to TRBJ2-7, with TRBD1 matching over 7 bases. The CDR3 has 15 residues. Per germline, CDR1 MNHEY and CDR2 SVGEGT. Unmatched junction bases numbered 2, after V lost 0 bases and J lost 0 bases.

This clone was counted between two and nine times. The chain employs TRBV3-1 (or the pseudogene TRBV3-2) and TRBJ2-2; weak D call: TRBD2 (5 bases). Trimming stripped 4 bases from V and 6 bases from J, with 15 bases between. Germline CDR1 is LGHDT and CDR2 is YNNKEL (reference sequence). The CDR3 consists of 15 residues. This CDR3 reads CASSPRRGSAGELFF. As DNA, the CDR3 is TGTGCCAGCAGCCCTCGTCGGGGTTCGGCCGGGGAGCTGTTTTTT.

V usage is TRBV7-8 and J usage is TRBJ1-2; D gene unclear. The germline V gene has CDR1 SGHVS and CDR2 FQNEAQ. The CDR3 is 13 residues long. V lost 1 base and J lost 3, with 6 bases in between. The CDR3 loop is CASSLESYYGYTF. The DNA for the CDR3 is TGTGCCAGCAGCTTAGAATCGTACTATGGCTACACCTTC.

This rearrangement joins TRBV29-1 to TRBJ1-2; TRBD1 is a possible D gene (5 bases). This CDR3 comprises 15 residues. CDR1 is SQVTM, CDR2 ANQGSEA, per germline. V lost 1 base to trimming and J lost 1 base, with 13 bases between them. Written as DNA, the CDR3 is TGCAGCGTTGAAGGGGGCGGACAAATTAACTATGGCTACACCTTC. Translation gives CSVEGGGQINYGYTF.

About this clone: The junction differs from germline at one of its ends, possibly a read error. The chain joins TRBV5-1 to TRBJ2-3; perhaps TRBD1 as D (6 bases). Germline V lookup: CDR1 SGHRS, CDR2 YFSETQ. The CDR3 loop spans 13 amino acids. The CDR3 sequence: CASRELGGDTQYF. CDR3 coding DNA: TGCGCGAGCAGGGAGTTAGGGGGAGATACGCAGTATTTT. Full variable domain (missing parts from reference TRBV5-1 and TRBJ2-3): KAGVTQTPRYLIKTRGQQVTLSCSPISGHRSVSWYQQTPGQGLQFLFEYFSETQRNKGNFPGRFSGRQFSNSRSEMNVSTLELGDSALYLCASRELGGDTQYFGPGTRLTVL.

CDR3 protein: CASSYSGSIIFQYF. DNA for the CDR3: TGTGCCAGCAGTTACTCCGGGAGCATAATCTTTCAGTACTTC. The rearrangement uses TRBV6-2 or TRBV6-3 and TRBJ2-4; possible D gene TRBD2, 6 bases. From germline, CDR1 is MNHEY and CDR2 SVGEGT. Trimming cost V 0 bases and J 11 bases, with 14 bases left between them. The CDR3 is made up of 14 amino acids.

The genes are TRBV5-8 and TRBJ2-5; D is possibly TRBD1 (5 bases). With 4 bases removed from V and 9 bases from J, the gap between germline ends came to 16 bases. This CDR3 has 13 amino acids. In germline, CDR1 is SGHTS, CDR2 YDEGEE. The DNA for the CDR3 is TGTGCCAGCAGCAGACAGCTATATACGGCCCAGTACTTC. Translated, it gives CASSRQLYTAQYF.

In this sample, this clone turned up once. V and J are TRBV28 and TRBJ1-5; tentative D call: TRBD1 (5 bases). The CDR3 totals 13 residues. V gave up 6 bases and J gave up 4 bases, with 10 bases separating them. CDR1 and CDR2 (germline): MDHEN, SYDVKM. The chain's CDR3 is CASSWTLNQPQHF. The CDR3 region has the DNA TGTGCCAGCAGCTGGACACTTAATCAGCCCCAGCATTTT.

The gene calls are TRBV5-4 and TRBJ1-2; D possibly corresponds to TRBD1 (5 bases). Trimming took off 3 bases at V and 8 bases at J, with 20 bases between the two ends. The CDR3 covers 15 residues. CDR1 SGHNT and CDR2 YYREEE come from the germline V gene (reference sequence). The CDR3: CASSSGAGGVWGYTF. The CDR3 DNA follows: TGTGCCAGCAGCTCCGGGGCCGGCGGGGTATGGGGCTACACCTTC. The full variable domain, in which reference TRBV5-4 and TRBJ1-2 provide the parts outside the CDR3, is ETGVTQSPTHLIKTRGQQVTLRCSSQSGHNTVSWYQQALGQGPQFIFQYYREEENGRGNFPPRFSGLQFPNYSSELNVNALELDDSALYLCASSSGAGGVWGYTFGSGTRLTVV.